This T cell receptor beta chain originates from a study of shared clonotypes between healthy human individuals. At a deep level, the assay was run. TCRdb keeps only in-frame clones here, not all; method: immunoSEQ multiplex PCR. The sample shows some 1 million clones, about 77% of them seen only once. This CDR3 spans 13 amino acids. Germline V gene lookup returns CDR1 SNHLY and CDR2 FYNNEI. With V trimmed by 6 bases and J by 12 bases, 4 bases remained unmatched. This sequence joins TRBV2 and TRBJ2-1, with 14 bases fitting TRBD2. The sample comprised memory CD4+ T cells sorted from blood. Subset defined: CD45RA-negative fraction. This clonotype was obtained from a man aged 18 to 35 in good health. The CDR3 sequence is CASSLGTSGRQFF. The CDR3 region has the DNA TGTGCCAGCAGCCTCGGGACTAGCGGGAGGCAGTTCTTC.